This T cell receptor beta chain was recovered during a study of beta chain features in type 1 diabetes (dated by TCRdb to 2017 to 2018). Concerning the study at large: No differences in mean age, gender distribution, total cell number or subset yield were found between patients and healthy donors. A total of under 140,000,000 sorted cells were examined across all samples, and the number of cells per subset was strongly correlated with RNA yield. Regulatory and stem cell-like memory subsets were isolated from only 8 patients and roughly eight healthy donors, whereas naive and central memory subsets came from all 28 donors. The study compared TCRB repertoires of sorted circulating CD4+ T cell subsets between recently diagnosed type 1 diabetes patients and matched healthy donors. Overall study results and their limits: Shorter templates might be favored by PCR, yet because patient and control samples were amplified and corrected together, any such skew would affect both groups equally. Because cDNA was sequenced instead of genomic DNA, highly expressing activated cells could be over-represented, though the groups showed no difference in activation or CD3 levels. Naive, central memory and regulatory TCRB repertoires appeared to be more alike among patients than among healthy donors. Only small numbers of individuals were included in the HLA sub-analyses, which left unresolved whether HLA type had any influence on TCRB rearrangement. In all four CD4+ subsets, TCRB CDR3 length was moderately but significantly shorter in type 1 diabetes patients. At VDJ recombination sites, patients with type 1 diabetes made fewer insertions and deleted more nucleotides, a pattern implying thymic rearrangement abnormalities.

The V end gives up 7 bases and the J end 8 bases, leaving 13 bases in the junction not matched to a gene. The CDR3 goes from the cysteine to the phenylalanine over 14 residues. Only the CDR3 region is kept as DNA, spanning 42 bases read in frame from base 1. CDR1 and CDR2 (MNHEY, SMNVEV) derive from the germline V gene (reference sequence). Only one count was recorded for this clone. Its antigen specificity is not known. Base qualities are not provided; no much larger clone lies one nucleotide away. The High Capacity cDNA Reverse Transcription Kit was used to reverse transcribe all of the isolated RNA, meaning that expressed TCRB transcripts were what got sequenced. Survey-depth immunoSEQ sequencing was performed on stem cell-like memory T cell samples, with an average of about 1 million total reads per sample. Sorted cells were lysed in RLT buffer, and RNA was extracted using DNase-treated RNeasy Micro or Mini kits according to cell number. To prevent cross-contamination, each cell subset was processed individually, whereas patient and healthy donor samples were processed jointly. TCRB sequences were amplified from cDNA with the immunoSEQ multiplex PCR, producing 87-bp fragments spanning the CDR3 region. Amplicons were sequenced on the Illumina HiSeq platform. Per the authors' processing: PCR bias was corrected computationally using synthetic template baselines, and reads within Hamming distance 2 were collapsed, with unmergeable singletons discarded. Reads were aligned against IMGT to assign V, D and J genes, CDR3 length and insertions or deletions at six rearrangement sites. Within each subset, clonotype counts were normalized to sorted cell number, and only after that were true diversity and Gini coefficients computed with the tcR R package. The overlap coefficient, calculated on TCRB nucleotide sequences, was used to quantify repertoire sharing. As stored in TCRdb, this immuneACCESS dataset retains in-frame rearrangements with V and J assigned. A fraction of the clones does not appear; measured against another copy, unresolved V genes explain less than half of the discrepancy, and the remainder lacks a known reason. That table furnishes V, J and clone size, whereas the DNA furnished D and trimming. A total of about 53,000 clones appear in this sample, 55% to 70% of them only once. Of the sample, around 0.29% falls within the top ten clones.

From each donor, a single peripheral blood sample of 90 to 150 mL on average was drawn into heparinised tubes. Naive, central memory, regulatory and stem cell-like memory CD4+ T cells were sorted on a BD FACSAria II using a panel including CD45RO, CCR7, CD25, CD127, CD95 and CD27. All sorted populations exceeded 98% purity. PBMCs were isolated immediately by Lymphoprep density gradient centrifugation and stained directly without culture. So that batch effects would be minimized, each experiment stained and sorted samples in pairs, pairing one healthy donor with one patient. This chain joins TRBV27 to TRBJ1-2; TRBD1 aligns with 7 central bases. The clonotype comes from a woman aged 25 to 39 with type 1 diabetes. Input material: stem cell memory CD4+ T cells from blood. Interpreted using the paper, the cell subset or site label stands for: stem cell-like memory CD4+ T cells. The nucleotide sequence is given as TGTGCCAGCAATAGACAGGGCCTTGGGGGGGGCTACACCTTC. It specifies CASNRQGLGGGYTF.